The entry below describes one TCR beta chain. Antigen: not known. This sample was taken from a study of a mutant IDH1 vaccine in newly diagnosed glioma. Across the whole study: Vaccine administration was initiated 4-6 weeks following radiotherapy alone, or with temozolomide cycles. Held at week 35, visit V12 was the safety follow-up, and visit V13 followed at week 47.

Time point denoted: week 35, safety follow-up. In the vaccine, a single dose held 300 ug of the mutant IDH1 20-mer peptide, along with topical imiquimod. Donors had new WHO grade 3 or 4 IDH1-mutant, ATRX-lost astrocytomas. The study, taken as a whole, reports: It seemed that pseudoprogression was not linked to changes in the top peripheral T cell clonotypes.

J was trimmed by 5 bases and V by 11 bases; bases with no gene match: 9. In germline, CDR1 is SEHNR, CDR2 FQNEAQ (reference sequence). The CDR3 contains 14 residues. The assay was immunoSEQ multiplex PCR, and TCRdb's table has in-frame clones only and misses some. The sample has some 33,000 clones, more than 75% seen once. The TCR sequence derives from a woman in her forties with glioma. V and J are TRBV7-9 and TRBJ2-1, with 10 bases identical to TRBD2. The specimen comprised PBMCs, sampled from a glioma patient whose treatment included an IDH1 peptide vaccine. Here the CDR3 reads CASPSGGKDNEQFF. DNA of the CDR3: TGTGCCTCTCCTAGCGGGGGAAAAGACAATGAGCAGTTCTTC.